This T cell receptor beta chain was sequenced during a study of early T cells in non-severe SARS-CoV-2 infection. As for the study in general: It was bulk RNA from unsorted whole blood that was sequenced, and the chains were unpaired. Study-wide results and caveats: VDJdb-based matching was biased toward anti-spike CD8 responses and missed private and CD4 specificities.

The germline V gene encodes CDR1 SNHLY and CDR2 FYNNEI. The CDR3 has 13 residues. Trimming took off 6 bases at V and 6 bases at J, with 12 bases between the two ends. Researchers tagged individual cDNA molecules with unique molecular identifiers. MiXCR, run by TCRdb on the 5' RACE reads, gives a single entry per CDR3 protein. The table lists around 55,000 distinct CDR3 sequences, approximately 13% of them singletons. This clonotype was found a few times. Antigen specificity is unknown. The chain is built from TRBV2 and TRBJ2-1; no firm D call. This TCR derives from an adult who was a healthcare worker with PCR-confirmed SARS-CoV-2 infection or an uninfected control (not recorded which). Material: whole blood. The CDR3 DNA follows: TGTGCCAGCAGGAGGACCATCCCCAATGAGCAGTTCTTC. Amino acids: CASRRTIPNEQFF.